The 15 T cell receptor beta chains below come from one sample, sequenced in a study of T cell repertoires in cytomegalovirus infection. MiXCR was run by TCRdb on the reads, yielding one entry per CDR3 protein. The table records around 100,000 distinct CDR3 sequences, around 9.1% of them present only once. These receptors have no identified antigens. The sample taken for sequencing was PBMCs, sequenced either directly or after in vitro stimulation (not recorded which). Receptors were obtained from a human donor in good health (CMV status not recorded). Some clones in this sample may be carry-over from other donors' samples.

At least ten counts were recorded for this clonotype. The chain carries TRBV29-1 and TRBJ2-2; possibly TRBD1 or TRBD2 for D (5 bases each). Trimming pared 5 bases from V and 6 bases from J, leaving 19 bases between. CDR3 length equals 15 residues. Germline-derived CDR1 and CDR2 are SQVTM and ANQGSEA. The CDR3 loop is CSVIYPGTESGELFF. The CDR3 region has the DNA TGCAGCGTTATTTACCCCGGGACGGAGTCCGGGGAGCTGTTTTTT.

Here the CDR3 DNA reads TGCGCCAGCAGCCAACACTACGGGAGGCCGCCTCGCCGGCAGTACTTC. Its translation is CASSQHYGRPPRRQYF. The V call is TRBV4-1, the J call TRBJ2-7; 7 bases map to TRBD2. Germline trimming cut 2 bases from V and 9 bases from J; bases unmatched to any gene: 16. The CDR3 extends over 16 amino acids. Germline loops: CDR1 MGHRA, CDR2 YSYEKL.

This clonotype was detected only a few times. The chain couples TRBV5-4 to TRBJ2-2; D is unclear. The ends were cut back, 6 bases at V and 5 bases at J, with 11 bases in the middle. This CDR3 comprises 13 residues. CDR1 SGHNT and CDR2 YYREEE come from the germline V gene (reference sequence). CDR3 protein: CASNGDWTGELFF. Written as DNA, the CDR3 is TGTGCCAGCAACGGAGATTGGACCGGGGAGCTGTTTTTT.

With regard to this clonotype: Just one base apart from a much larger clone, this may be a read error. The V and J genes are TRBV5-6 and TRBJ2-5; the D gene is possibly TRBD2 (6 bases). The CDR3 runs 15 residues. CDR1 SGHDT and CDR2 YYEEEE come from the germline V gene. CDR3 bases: TGTGCCAGCAGCTCGGTTAAGGTAGCGGAAGAGACCCGGTACTTC. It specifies CASSSVKVAEETRYF.

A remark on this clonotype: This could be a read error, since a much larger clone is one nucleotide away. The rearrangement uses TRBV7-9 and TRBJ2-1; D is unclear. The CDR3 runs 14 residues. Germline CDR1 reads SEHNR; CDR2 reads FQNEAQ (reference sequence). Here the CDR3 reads CASSARQRGYEQLF. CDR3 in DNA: TGTGCCAGCAGCGCCCGTCAGAGAGGCTATGAGCAGCTCTTC.

In DNA form, the CDR3 reads TGTGCCAGCAGGAGCGGTGGGGCAGAGACCCAGTACTTC. It translates to CASRSGGAETQYF. The chain joins TRBV11-3 to TRBJ2-5, with D possibly being TRBD1 or TRBD2 (5 bases each). Germline-derived CDR1 and CDR2 are SGHNT and YENEEA. The CDR3 extends over 13 amino acids. Deletions cut 6 bases from V and 4 bases from J, with 12 bases between.

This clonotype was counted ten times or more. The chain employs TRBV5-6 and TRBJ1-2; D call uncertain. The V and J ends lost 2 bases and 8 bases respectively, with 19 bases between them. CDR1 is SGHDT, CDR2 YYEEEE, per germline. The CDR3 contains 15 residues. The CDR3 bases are TGTGCCAGCAGCTTTACTTCCCTCGGTCCGGGGGGCTACACCTTC. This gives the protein CASSFTSLGPGGYTF. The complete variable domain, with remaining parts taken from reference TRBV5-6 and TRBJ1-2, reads DAGVTQSPTHLIKTRGQQVTLRCSPKSGHDTVSWYQQALGQGPQFIFQYYEEEERQRGNFPDRFSGHQFPNYSSELNVNALLLGDSALYLCASSFTSLGPGGYTFGSGTRLTVV.

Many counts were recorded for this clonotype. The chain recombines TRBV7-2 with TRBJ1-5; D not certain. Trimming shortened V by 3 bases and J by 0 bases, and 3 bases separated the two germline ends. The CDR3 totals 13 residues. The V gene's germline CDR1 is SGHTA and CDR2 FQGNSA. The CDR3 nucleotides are TGTGCCAGCAGCTTCTATAGCAATCAGCCCCAGCATTTT. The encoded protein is CASSFYSNQPQHF.

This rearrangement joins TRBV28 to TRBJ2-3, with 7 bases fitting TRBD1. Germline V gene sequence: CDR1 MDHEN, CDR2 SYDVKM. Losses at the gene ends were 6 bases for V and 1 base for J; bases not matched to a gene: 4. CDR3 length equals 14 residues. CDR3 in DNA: TGTGCCAGCAGCCGACAGGGAGGCACAGATACGCAGTATTTT. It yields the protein CASSRQGGTDTQYF.

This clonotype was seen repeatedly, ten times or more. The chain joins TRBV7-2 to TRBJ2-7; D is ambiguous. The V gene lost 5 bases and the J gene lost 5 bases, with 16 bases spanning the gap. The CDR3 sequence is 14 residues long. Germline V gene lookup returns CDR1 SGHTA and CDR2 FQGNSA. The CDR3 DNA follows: TGTGCCAGCAGCCCTGACACGTCCTCTCACGAGCAGTACTTC. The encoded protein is CASSPDTSSHEQYF.

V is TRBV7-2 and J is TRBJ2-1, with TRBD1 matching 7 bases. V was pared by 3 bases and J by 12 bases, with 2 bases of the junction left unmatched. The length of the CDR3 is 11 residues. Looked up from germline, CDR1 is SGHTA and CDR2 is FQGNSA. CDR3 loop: CASSLRTGQFF. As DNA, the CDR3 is TGTGCCAGCAGCTTGCGGACAGGGCAGTTCTTC.

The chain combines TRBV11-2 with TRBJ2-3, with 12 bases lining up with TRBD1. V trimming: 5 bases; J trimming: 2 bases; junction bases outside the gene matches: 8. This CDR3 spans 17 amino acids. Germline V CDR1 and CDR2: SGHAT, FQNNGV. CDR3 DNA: TGTGCCAGCAGCGACCGTGGGGACAGGGGGCTCACAGATACGCAGTATTTT. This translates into CASSDRGDRGLTDTQYF.

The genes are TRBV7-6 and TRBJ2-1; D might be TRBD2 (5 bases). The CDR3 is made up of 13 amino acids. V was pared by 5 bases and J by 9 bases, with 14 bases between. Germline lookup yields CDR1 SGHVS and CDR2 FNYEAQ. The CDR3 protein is CASSKLESGEQFF. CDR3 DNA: TGTGCCAGCAGCAAACTAGAGTCGGGTGAGCAGTTCTTC.

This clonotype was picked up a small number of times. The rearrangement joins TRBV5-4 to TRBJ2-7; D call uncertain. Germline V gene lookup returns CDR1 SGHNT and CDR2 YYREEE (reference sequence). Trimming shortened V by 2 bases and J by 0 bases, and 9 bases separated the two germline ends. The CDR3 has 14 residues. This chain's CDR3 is CASSFGVNSYEQYF. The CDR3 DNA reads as TGTGCCAGCAGCTTCGGCGTCAACTCCTACGAGCAGTACTTC.

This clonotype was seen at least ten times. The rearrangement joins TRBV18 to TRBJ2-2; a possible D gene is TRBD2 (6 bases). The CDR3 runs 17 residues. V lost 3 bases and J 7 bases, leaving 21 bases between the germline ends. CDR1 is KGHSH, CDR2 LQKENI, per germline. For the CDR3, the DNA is TGTGCCAGCTCACCGCGGCTAGCGATGAGCAATTTCGGGGAGCTGTTTTTT. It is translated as CASSPRLAMSNFGELFF. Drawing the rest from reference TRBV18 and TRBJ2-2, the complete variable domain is NAGVMQNPRHLVRRRGQEARLRCSPMKGHSHVYWYRQLPEEGLKFMVYLQKENIIDESGMPKERFSAEFPKEGPSILRIQQVVRGDSAAYFCASSPRLAMSNFGELFFGEGSRLTVL.